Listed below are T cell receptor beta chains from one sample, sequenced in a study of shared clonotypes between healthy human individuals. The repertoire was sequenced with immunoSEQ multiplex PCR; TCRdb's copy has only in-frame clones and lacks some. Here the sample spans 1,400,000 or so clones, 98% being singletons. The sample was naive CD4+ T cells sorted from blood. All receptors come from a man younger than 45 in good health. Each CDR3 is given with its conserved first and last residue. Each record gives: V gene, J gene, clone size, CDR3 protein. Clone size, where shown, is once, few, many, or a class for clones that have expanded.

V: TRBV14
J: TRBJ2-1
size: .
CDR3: CASSPIAGWSNNEQFF

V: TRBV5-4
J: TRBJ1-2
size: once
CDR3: CASSLAAPNYGYTF

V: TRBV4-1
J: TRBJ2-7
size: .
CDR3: CASSHPGQGSYEQYF

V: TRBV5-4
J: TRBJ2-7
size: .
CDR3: CASSQGTATSYEQYF

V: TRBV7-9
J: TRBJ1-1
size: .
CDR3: CASSSEQGAKTFF

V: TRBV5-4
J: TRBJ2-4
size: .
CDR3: CASSFLGGRAKNIQYF

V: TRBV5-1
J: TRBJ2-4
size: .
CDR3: CASSLISRQGGKNIQYF

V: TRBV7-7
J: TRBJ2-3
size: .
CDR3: CASSSGLNTDTQYF

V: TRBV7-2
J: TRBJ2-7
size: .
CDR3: CASSPGWDRGSAGYEQYF

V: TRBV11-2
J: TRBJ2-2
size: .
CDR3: CASSDRLAGGRTGELFF

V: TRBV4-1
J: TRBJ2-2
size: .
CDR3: CATGLPYDTGELFF

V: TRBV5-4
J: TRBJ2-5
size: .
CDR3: CASSIGQVQETQYF

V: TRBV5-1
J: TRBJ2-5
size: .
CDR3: CASSPDRPLETQYF

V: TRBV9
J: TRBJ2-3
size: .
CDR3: CASSVAFSRAITDTQYF

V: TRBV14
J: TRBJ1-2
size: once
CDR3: CASSHSGTRGYGYTF

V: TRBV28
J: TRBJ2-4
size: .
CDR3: CASSLKDRGAKNIQYF

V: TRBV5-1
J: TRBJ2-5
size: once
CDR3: CASSHPASQETQYF